This TCR beta chain was profiled in a study of cytotoxic CD8 clonotypes in ibrutinib-treated CLL. Here immunoSEQ multiplex PCR was the method, and the copy in TCRdb shows in-frame clones only, minus some. Of about 21,000 clones listed, 74% are singletons. V dropped 3 bases and J dropped 8 bases, with 20 bases sitting between them. The CDR3 spans 16 residues. From germline, CDR1 is SGDLS and CDR2 YYNGEE. This TCR was sampled from a human donor with chronic lymphocytic leukemia. This specimen was PBMCs, taken before ibrutinib treatment. V usage is TRBV9 and J usage is TRBJ2-2; D might be TRBD2 (5 bases). CDR3 loop: CASSARLGLLVGELFF. Written as DNA, the CDR3 is TGTGCCAGCAGCGCCCGCCTCGGACTCCTCGTTGGGGAGCTGTTTTTT.